A single sample gave rise to the 29 T cell receptor beta chains below, sequenced in a study of blood T cell repertoires in COVID-19. Clones were sequenced by immunoSEQ multiplex PCR, and TCRdb holds only the in-frame ones, with some missing. The repertoire holds about 83,000 clones, with more than 75% as singletons. Material: peripheral blood. The receptors come from an elderly woman with active or convalescent COVID-19.

This clone was observed a handful of times. The chain uses TRBV24-1 and TRBJ2-3; D remains ambiguous. Deletions cut 3 bases from V and 5 bases from J, with 5 bases between. Germline V gene sequence: CDR1 KGHDR, CDR2 SFDVKD. This CDR3 spans 12 amino acids. The CDR3 loop is CATSDPEDTQYF. CDR3 nucleotides: TGTGCCACCAGTGATCCAGAAGATACGCAGTATTTT.

This chain uses TRBV5-1 with TRBJ1-2; D is ambiguous. V was cut by 1 base and J by 0 bases, with 10 bases left in between. This CDR3 comprises 15 residues. CDR1 SGHRS and CDR2 YFSETQ come from the germline V gene. Written as DNA, the CDR3 is TGCGCCAGCAGCTTGACAGCTCAAGCTAACTATGGCTACACCTTC. Its protein product is CASSLTAQANYGYTF.

In its sample, this clone was seen a few times. The genes are TRBV5-6 and TRBJ2-3; D is perhaps TRBD1 (5 bases). The CDR3 contains 14 residues. Trimming shortened V by 4 bases and J by 1 base, and 10 bases separated the two germline ends. Germline assignment: CDR1 SGHDT and CDR2 YYEEEE. The chain's CDR3 is CASSPGPGTDTQYF. CDR3 DNA sequence: TGTGCCAGCAGCCCAGGGCCCGGCACAGATACGCAGTATTTT.

The chain has TRBV6-5 and TRBJ2-7, with D maybe TRBD1 (5 bases). V was trimmed by 3 bases and J by 2 bases, leaving 8 bases between them. The germline gives CDR1 MNHEY, CDR2 SVGAGI. The CDR3 contains 13 residues. The CDR3 loop is CASSYPGTYEQYF. CDR3 coding DNA: TGTGCCAGCAGTTATCCAGGGACCTACGAGCAGTACTTC.

V usage is TRBV10-3 and J usage is TRBJ2-3, with TRBD2 matching 11 bases. The CDR3 runs 15 residues. Germline values: CDR1 ENHRY, CDR2 SYGVKD. With 6 bases clipped from V and 4 bases from J, the junction kept 6 bases outside the gene matches. The CDR3 coding sequence is TGTGCCATCAGGGATAGCGGGGGGGCCTCAGATACGCAGTATTTT. It yields the protein CAIRDSGGASDTQYF.

In its sample, this clone was seen once. V usage is TRBV5-1 and J usage is TRBJ1-3, with a weak D call TRBD1 (6 bases). The germline V gene has CDR1 SGHRS and CDR2 YFSETQ. This CDR3 has 17 residues. Trimming took off 4 bases at V and 2 bases at J, with 19 bases between the two ends. The CDR3 sequence is CASSPQGLRGAGNTIYF. CDR3 sequence (DNA): TGCGCCAGCAGCCCCCAGGGGTTAAGGGGTGCTGGAAACACCATATATTTT.

The chain joins TRBV30 to TRBJ2-3, with D perhaps matching TRBD2 (6 bases). CDR1 is GTSNPN, CDR2 SVGIG, per germline (reference sequence). Trimming pared 5 bases from V and 1 base from J, leaving 16 bases between. The CDR3 extends over 15 amino acids. CDR3 protein: CAWLPPGLRTDTQYF. The CDR3 coding sequence is TGTGCCTGGCTACCCCCGGGACTCCGCACAGATACGCAGTATTTT.

This clone was observed a handful of times. The chain carries TRBV4-2 and TRBJ1-2; D might be TRBD1 (5 bases). The CDR3 is 15 amino acids. Looked up from germline, CDR1 is LGHNA and CDR2 is YNFKEQ. The V gene lost 0 bases and the J gene lost 5 bases, with 13 bases spanning the gap. The CDR3 sequence is CASSQDEQAVYGYTF. The CDR3 DNA reads TGTGCCAGCAGCCAAGATGAACAGGCGGTTTATGGCTACACCTTC.

In regard to this clone: One junction end disagrees with the germline gene, perhaps due to a read error. This chain joins TRBV18 and TRBJ1-2; TRBD1 matches at 7 bases. The CDR3 contains 16 residues. The V gene's germline CDR1 is KGHSH and CDR2 LQKENI. The CDR3 sequence: CASSPDTGVAWKLVAF. The CDR3 nucleotides are TGTGCCAGCTCACCGGACACAGGGGTGGCCTGGAAATTAGTCGCCTTC.

The chain is built from TRBV28 and TRBJ1-4; 7 nucleotides match TRBD1. V lost 6 bases and J lost 5; bases outside the gene matches: 6. Germline values: CDR1 MDHEN, CDR2 SYDVKM. The length of the CDR3 is 14 residues. The DNA of the CDR3 is TGTGCCAGCAGCCCGACAGGGACGAATGAAAAACTGTTTTTT. It encodes CASSPTGTNEKLFF.

This chain links TRBV2 with TRBJ1-1; D is unclear. CDR3 length equals 14 residues. V was pared by 4 bases and J by 1 base, with 10 bases between. The V gene's germline CDR1 is SNHLY and CDR2 FYNNEI. The CDR3, as DNA: TGTGCCAGCAGTGGCGGGGAGGAGAACACTGAAGCTTTCTTT. This gives the protein CASSGGEENTEAFF.

CDR3 in amino acids: CASSQGAWGGEETQYF. DNA for the CDR3: TGTGCCAGCAGCCAAGGGGCTTGGGGCGGGGAAGAGACCCAGTACTTC. This rearrangement joins TRBV3-1 (or the pseudogene TRBV3-2) to TRBJ2-5; a weak D match, TRBD2 (6 bases). The germline V and J ends were trimmed by 1 base and 3 bases, with 15 bases remaining between them. Germline values: CDR1 LGHDT, CDR2 YNNKEL (reference sequence). The CDR3 consists of 16 residues.

The chain couples TRBV29-1 to TRBJ1-1; no clear D gene. The CDR3 runs 11 residues. Germline V lookup: CDR1 SQVTM, CDR2 ANQGSEA. Trimming stripped 8 bases from V and 4 bases from J, with 11 bases between. The CDR3 bases are TGCAGCATCGCGCCGGGCACTGAAGCTTTCTTT. Translated: CSIAPGTEAFF.

Regarding this clone: In the same sample, other DNA sequences code for this CDR3. The gene calls are TRBV7-8 and TRBJ2-7, with 9 bases lining up with TRBD2. This CDR3 region has 14 residues. Germline lookup yields CDR1 SGHVS and CDR2 FQNEAQ. V lost 6 bases to trimming and J lost 6 bases; unmatched junction nucleotides: 9. The chain's CDR3 is CASSLGRGGREQYF. For the CDR3, the DNA is TGTGCCAGCAGTTTGGGGCGGGGGGGCCGCGAGCAGTACTTC.

The chain joins TRBV5-1 to TRBJ2-3, with TRBD2 as a possible D gene (6 bases). The CDR3 totals 16 residues. Trimming removed 0 bases at V and 1 base at J, with 12 bases between. Germline CDR1 is SGHRS and CDR2 is YFSETQ. As DNA, the CDR3 is TGCGCCAGCAGCTTGGGATTGGAGGGCGGCACAGATACGCAGTATTTT. Its translation is CASSLGLEGGTDTQYF. The full variable domain, its missing parts supplied by reference TRBV5-1 and TRBJ2-3, is KAGVTQTPRYLIKTRGQQVTLSCSPISGHRSVSWYQQTPGQGLQFLFEYFSETQRNKGNFPGRFSGRQFSNSRSEMNVSTLELGDSALYLCASSLGLEGGTDTQYFGPGTRLTVL.

The chain is built from TRBV28 and TRBJ1-5; no clear D. V lost 6 bases and J lost 1, with 7 bases in between. Germline V gives CDR1 MDHEN, CDR2 SYDVKM. The CDR3 spans 13 residues. CDR3 sequence reads: CASSITSNQPQHF. CDR3 DNA: TGTGCCAGCAGCATCACAAGCAATCAGCCCCAGCATTTT.

This sequence joins TRBV19 and TRBJ2-5; the match to TRBD2 covers 12 bases. The germline gives CDR1 LNHDA, CDR2 SQIVND (reference sequence). The CDR3 is 15 residues long. J lost 4 bases, V lost 6 bases, and 6 bases had no gene match. The CDR3 sequence: CASRTSSGGAETQYF. In DNA, the CDR3 is TGTGCCAGTAGAACCTCTAGCGGGGGGGCAGAGACCCAGTACTTC.

The V gene is TRBV10-2, the J gene TRBJ2-7; 8 bases agree with TRBD2. CDR1 and CDR2 (germline): WSHSY, SAAADI. This CDR3 has 15 residues. Germline trimming cut 4 bases from V and 4 bases from J; bases unmatched to any gene: 9. This chain's CDR3 is CASSVTPGGGYEQYF. The CDR3 region has the DNA TGCGCCAGCAGTGTAACCCCGGGCGGGGGGTACGAGCAGTACTTC.

This clone was found once. The gene calls are TRBV27 and TRBJ1-2; D perhaps matches TRBD1 (5 bases). This CDR3 region has 15 residues. V lost 3 bases to trimming and J lost 6 bases, with 17 bases between them. CDR1 MNHEY and CDR2 SMNVEV come from the germline V gene (reference sequence). The chain's CDR3 is CASSFSPGRLDGYTF. For the CDR3, the DNA is TGTGCCAGCAGTTTCAGCCCAGGGCGGTTGGATGGCTACACCTTC.

This clone turned up a few times. V is TRBV18 and J is TRBJ2-7, with D possibly TRBD1 on 7 matching bases. The CDR3 spans 14 residues. Germline CDR1 and CDR2: KGHSH and LQKENI. The V end lost 2 bases, the J end lost 3 bases, and 11 bases lay between the germline ends. CDR3: CASSPGGGRYEQYF. CDR3 sequence (DNA): TGTGCCAGCTCACCAGGAGGGGGCCGCTACGAGCAGTACTTC.

The chain links TRBV6-5 to TRBJ2-1, with D possibly matching TRBD1 (6 bases). Germline CDR1 reads MNHEY; CDR2 reads SVGAGI. V lost 6 bases to trimming and J lost 9 bases, with 15 bases between them. The CDR3 length is 13 residues. The CDR3 DNA reads as TGTGCCAGCAGAGTTACAGGGACGGGTGAGCAGTTCTTC. It codes for CASRVTGTGEQFF.

This clone was counted many times. The gene calls are TRBV4-3 and TRBJ1-1, with D unclear. The V end was cut by 4 bases, the J end by 1 base, with 13 bases between. Germline values: CDR1 LGHNA, CDR2 YSLEER. CDR3 length: 15 amino acids. The CDR3 spells CASSPSRTTNTEAFF. The CDR3 DNA follows: TGCGCCAGCAGCCCCTCTAGGACTACGAACACTGAAGCTTTCTTT.

Only one count was recorded for this clone. The chain uses TRBV5-4 and TRBJ2-5; D remains unclear. The germline V and J ends were trimmed by 2 bases and 1 base, with 15 bases remaining between them. Germline values: CDR1 SGHNT, CDR2 YYREEE (reference sequence). CDR3 length: 16 residues. The CDR3 here is CASSFKTFGFQETQYF. The CDR3 DNA reads TGTGCCAGCAGCTTTAAAACCTTTGGCTTCCAAGAGACCCAGTACTTC.

This chain uses TRBV7-2 with TRBJ2-7, with 8 bases that match TRBD2. The ends lost 1 base at V and 2 bases at J; junction bases unmatched: 10. CDR1 SGHTA and CDR2 FQGNSA come from the germline V gene. The CDR3 length is 17 residues. This CDR3 reads CASSLGFRGGLTYEQYF. CDR3 nucleotides: TGTGCCAGCAGCTTAGGGTTCCGGGGGGGCTTGACCTACGAGCAGTACTTC.

The rearrangement links TRBV7-2 to TRBJ2-1, with D possibly being TRBD1 (6 bases). Looked up from germline, CDR1 is SGHTA and CDR2 is FQGNSA. CDR3 length equals 14 residues. The ends were cut back, 3 bases at V and 5 bases at J, with 11 bases in the middle. The CDR3 bases are TGTGCCAGCAGCTTGGACAGTCGGAACAATGAGCAGTTCTTC. Residues: CASSLDSRNNEQFF. The full variable domain, completed using reference TRBV7-2 and TRBJ2-1, is GAGVSQSPSNKVTEKGKDVELRCDPISGHTALYWYRQSLGQGLEFLIYFQGNSAPDKSGLPSDRFSAERTGGSVSTLTIQRTQQEDSAVYLCASSLDSRNNEQFFGPGTRLTVL.

The chain has TRBV6-2 or TRBV6-3 and TRBJ1-2, with TRBD1 as a possible D gene (6 bases). This CDR3 contains 13 residues. V lost 6 bases and J lost 1, with 9 bases in between. Germline lookup yields CDR1 MNHEY and CDR2 SVGEGT. This CDR3 is CASSPGHNYGYTF. In DNA form, the CDR3 reads TGTGCCAGCAGCCCGGGACATAACTATGGCTACACCTTC.

As regards this clone: One junction end does not reproduce the germline sequence, and a read error may be involved. The V and J genes are TRBV7-7 and TRBJ2-2; TRBD1 aligns across 7 bases. The CDR3 loop spans 14 amino acids. Germline CDR1 SSHAT, CDR2 FNYEAQ (reference sequence). CDR3 sequence: CASSPSRQGRELFF. CDR3 DNA sequence: TGTGCTAGCAGCCCGTCACGACAGGGTAGGGAGCTGTTTTTT.

V gene TRBV7-2 combines with J gene TRBJ2-2; no clear D gene. V gave up 6 bases and J gave up 3 bases, with 14 bases separating them. Germline values: CDR1 SGHTA, CDR2 FQGNSA. This CDR3 comprises 15 residues. CDR3 coding DNA: TGTGCCAGCAGACGTAGCTTAGGAGACACCGGGGAGCTGTTTTTT. This sequence encodes CASRRSLGDTGELFF.

This clone was counted once. This chain connects TRBV5-1 to TRBJ2-7, with a possible D match to TRBD2 (5 bases). In germline, CDR1 is SGHRS, CDR2 YFSETQ. This CDR3 has 14 residues. The germline V and J ends were trimmed by 2 bases and 2 bases, with 11 bases remaining between them. The CDR3: CASSLGPGTYEQYF. The CDR3 DNA follows: TGCGCCAGCAGCTTAGGTCCCGGGACCTACGAGCAGTACTTC.